This T cell receptor beta chain stems from a study of CD8 T cells in ankylosing spondylitis. This clonotype was observed once. Quantitative 5'-RACE with molecular barcodes generated TCR beta libraries. TCRdb re-called the 5' RACE reads through MiXCR, storing one row per CDR3 protein. In the table there are tens of thousands of distinct CDR3 sequences, under 30% of which are singletons. V was clipped by 0 bases and J by 5 bases; unmatched bases: 4. This CDR3 has 15 amino acids. Germline assignment: CDR1 SGHRS and CDR2 YFSETQ. The source of this sequence is a male donor with ankylosing spondylitis or in good health (not recorded which). The sample was blood, either unsorted or a sorted T cell fraction (not recorded which). The chain has TRBV5-1 and TRBJ1-1, with TRBD1 matching over 10 bases. The CDR3 protein is CASSLGQGARTEAFF. The CDR3 DNA is TGCGCCAGCAGCTTGGGACAGGGGGCGCGAACTGAAGCTTTCTTT.